This is a list of T cell receptor beta chains from one sample in a study of cytomegalovirus exposure and HLA in healthy donors. This table comes from immunoSEQ multiplex PCR, and its TCRdb copy is limited to in-frame clones, with some not included. The sample consists of around 150,000 clones, roughly 80% of them appearing once. The sample taken for sequencing was PBMCs. Source of these receptors: a young woman in good health and CMV-seronegative. CDR3s include the opening cysteine and the closing phenylalanine or tryptophan. A D gene is named only where the DNA matches it firmly. Clone size appears in some rows only: once, few, many, or a class for an expanded clone.

J,D,V,size,CDR3,DNA
TRBJ2-2,.,TRBV4-1,.,CASSQDDRQTGELFF,TGCGCCAGCAGCCAAGACGACAGACAGACCGGGGAGCTGTTTTTT
TRBJ2-1,TRBD2,TRBV7-8,.,CASSLARAGGFYNEQFF,TGTGCCAGCAGCTTAGCCCGAGCGGGGGGCTTTTACAATGAGCAGTTCTTC
TRBJ1-2,TRBD1,TRBV18,.,CASSPVDRDPYGYTF,TGTGCCAGCTCACCAGTCGACAGGGACCCCTATGGCTACACCTTC
TRBJ1-4,.,TRBV2,.,CASSFYRVPEKLFF,TGTGCCAGCAGTTTTTACAGGGTTCCTGAAAAACTGTTTTTT
TRBJ1-2,.,TRBV27,.,CASSPQGGGNGYTF,TGTGCCAGCAGTCCACAGGGTGGGGGTAATGGCTACACCTTC
TRBJ2-2,TRBD2,TRBV5-1,.,CASSLERGTGELFF,TGCGCCAGCAGCTTGGAGCGGGGGACCGGGGAGCTGTTTTTT
TRBJ2-7,.,TRBV28,.,CASSLEGPLAYEQYF,TGTGCCAGCAGCCTAGAAGGACCCCTAGCCTACGAGCAGTACTTC
TRBJ1-2,.,TRBV2,.,CASSEHRVDYGYTF,TGTGCCAGCAGCGAACACAGGGTCGACTATGGCTACACCTTC
TRBJ2-1,.,TRBV12-5,.,CASGVSSYNEQFF,TGTGCTAGTGGGGTTAGCTCCTACAATGAGCAGTTCTTC
TRBJ1-1,TRBD1,TRBV18,.,CASSPPGTGLNTEAFF,TGTGCCAGCTCACCCCCCGGGACAGGATTGAACACTGAAGCTTTCTTT
TRBJ2-5,.,TRBV30,.,CAWTLGSQETQYF,TGTGCCTGGACCTTAGGGAGCCAAGAGACCCAGTACTTC
TRBJ2-7,.,TRBV7-9,once,CASSLAGSEQYF,TGTGCCAGCAGCTTGGCCGGGTCCGAGCAGTACTTC
TRBJ1-1,.,TRBV7-9,.,CASSSQAQNTEAFF,TGTGCCAGCAGCTCTCAGGCGCAGAACACTGAAGCTTTCTTT
TRBJ2-5,.,TRBV6-5,.,CASNKMVAGEETQYF,TGTGCCAGCAACAAAATGGTTGCAGGGGAAGAGACCCAGTACTTC
TRBJ2-1,.,TRBV6-1,.,CASRAEGRSYNEQFF,TGTGCCAGCAGGGCCGAGGGGAGGTCCTACAATGAGCAGTTCTTC
TRBJ1-2,.,TRBV7-8,.,CASSLFRPGGHGYTF,TGTGCCAGCAGCTTATTTCGTCCAGGAGGCCACGGCTACACCTTC
TRBJ1-5,.,TRBV30,.,CAWSRGGSNQPQHF,TGTGCCTGGAGCAGGGGCGGTAGCAATCAGCCCCAGCATTTT
TRBJ2-1,TRBD2,TRBV11-2,.,CASSFGGIYNEQFF,TGTGCCAGCAGTTTCGGGGGGATCTACAATGAGCAGTTCTTC
TRBJ2-7,TRBD2,TRBV5-4,.,CASSSFGGRIDEQYF,TGTGCCAGCAGCTCCTTCGGGGGGAGGATAGACGAGCAGTACTTC
TRBJ2-7,TRBD1,TRBV5-1,.,CASSALDREVSEQYF,TGCGCCAGCAGCGCCCTGGACAGGGAGGTAAGCGAGCAGTACTTC
TRBJ1-3,TRBD1,TRBV18,.,CASSFDRDGNTIYF,TGTGCCAGCTCATTCGACAGGGATGGAAACACCATATATTTT
TRBJ2-1,TRBD2,TRBV6-5,.,CASKGTSETHNEQFF,TGTGCCAGCAAAGGGACTAGCGAGACCCACAATGAGCAGTTCTTC
TRBJ2-6,.,TRBV14,few,CASSQGASGANVLTF,TGTGCCAGCAGCCAAGGGGCGTCTGGGGCCAACGTCCTGACTTTC
TRBJ2-7,.,TRBV6-1,.,CASSAHPVPQVEQYF,TGTGCCAGCAGTGCCCATCCCGTTCCGCAGGTCGAGCAGTACTTC
TRBJ1-3,TRBD1,TRBV5-1,.,CASSLGAGQGAGNTIYF,TGCGCCAGCAGCTTGGGGGCCGGACAGGGCGCTGGAAACACCATATATTTT
TRBJ1-4,TRBD1,TRBV13,.,CASSPQGLAAEKLFF,TGTGCCAGCAGCCCACAGGGGTTAGCTGCTGAAAAACTGTTTTTT